This T cell receptor (beta chain) appears in the sequencing data of a study of T cells after yellow fever vaccination. Whole-study results and caveats: The CD4 compartment and the CD8 compartment contained a small share of clonotypes in common.

The CDR3 totals 13 residues. Trimming cost V 6 bases and J 2 bases, with 11 bases left between them. Looked up from germline, CDR1 is SQVTM and CDR2 is ANQGSEA. This clonotype occurred many times. Its antigen is unidentified. TCRdb reanalysed the 5' RACE reads using MiXCR and keeps one entry per CDR3 protein. The table lists a few hundred thousand distinct CDR3 sequences, 3.6% of them singletons. The sample here was PBMCs, taken 15 days after the yellow fever booster vaccination. The chain couples TRBV29-1 to TRBJ1-5, with D perhaps matching TRBD1 (6 bases). The source of this sequence is a man aged 18 to 30 who received the YFV17D yellow fever vaccine. The CDR3: CSVMTGGNQPQHF. CDR3 bases: TGCAGCGTCATGACAGGAGGCAATCAGCCCCAGCATTTT.